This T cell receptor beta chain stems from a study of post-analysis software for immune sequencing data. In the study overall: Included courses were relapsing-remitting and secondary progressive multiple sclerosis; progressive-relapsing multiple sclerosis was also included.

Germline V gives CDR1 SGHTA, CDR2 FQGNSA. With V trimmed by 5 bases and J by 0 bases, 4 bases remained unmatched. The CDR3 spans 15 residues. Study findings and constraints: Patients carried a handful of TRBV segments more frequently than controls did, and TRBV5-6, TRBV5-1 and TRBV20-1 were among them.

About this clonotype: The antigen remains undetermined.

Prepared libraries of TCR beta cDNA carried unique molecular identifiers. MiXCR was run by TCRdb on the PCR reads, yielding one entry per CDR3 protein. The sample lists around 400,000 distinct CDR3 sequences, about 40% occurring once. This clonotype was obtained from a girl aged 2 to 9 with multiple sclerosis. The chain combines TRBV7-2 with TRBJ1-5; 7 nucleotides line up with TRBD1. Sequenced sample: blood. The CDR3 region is CASSQGGNSNQPQHF. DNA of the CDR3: TGTGCCAGCAGCCAGGGGGGAAATAGCAATCAGCCCCAGCATTTT.